This T cell receptor beta chain appears in the sequencing data of a study of cytomegalovirus exposure and HLA in healthy donors. Study-wide background: About 179 million T cells yielded 117 million unique TCR beta sequences in earlier analysis. The study's early data release held tens of millions of unique TCRs from HLA-typed donors. General study findings and limits: The classifier reportedly diagnosed cytomegalovirus status with high specificity and sensitivity. Accurate prediction of HLA-A and HLA-B alleles (for most subjects) was reportedly achieved from TCR beta sequences.

The PCR used 60 Vbeta and 13 Jbeta primers. Data came from immunoSEQ multiplex PCR; TCRdb stores just in-frame clones and leaves some out. Of 170,000 or so clones listed, more than 60% are singletons. For this clone: The antigen is undetermined.

Sequenced: PBMCs. This TCR was sampled from a woman aged 30 to 39 in good health and CMV-seropositive.

The CDR3 reads CASSLGASGRLGENEQFF. The CDR3 region has the DNA TGTGCCAGCAGCTTAGGGGCTAGCGGGAGATTAGGGGAAAATGAGCAGTTCTTC. This chain uses TRBV11-3 with TRBJ2-1; 10 bases agree with TRBD2. This CDR3 region has 18 residues. The V and J ends lost 1 base and 7 bases, in that order; junction bases with no gene match: 13. The germline V gene has CDR1 SGHNT and CDR2 YENEEA.